The rows below give T cell receptor beta chains drawn from one sample of a study of STAT5B mutations in CD4+ large granular lymphocyte leukemia. Sequenced by immunoSEQ multiplex PCR; TCRdb stores in-frame clones only, minus some. The sample holds some 35,000 clones, 69% seen once. The sample taken for sequencing was CD4+ T cells from blood buffy coats. These receptors were collected from a human donor in good health. Both conserved end residues are part of each CDR3. The D gene is left open where the match is weak. For some rows the clone size is stated as once, few or many, or as a class when expanded; others skip it.

v_call: TRBV6-1; j_call: TRBJ1-5; d_call: NA; clone_size: NA; cdr3_aa: CASSVTVSVNSNQPQHF; cdr3_nt: TGTGCCAGCAGTGTGACAGTTAGCGTTAATAGCAATCAGCCCCAGCATTTT
v_call: TRBV2; j_call: TRBJ1-3; d_call: NA; clone_size: NA; cdr3_aa: CASSGGGGAGNTIYF; cdr3_nt: TGTGCCAGCAGTGGGGGAGGGGGGGCTGGAAACACCATATATTTT
v_call: TRBV2; j_call: TRBJ2-5; d_call: NA; clone_size: NA; cdr3_aa: CASSESRGKETQYF; cdr3_nt: TGTGCCAGCAGTGAAAGTAGGGGGAAGGAGACCCAGTACTTC
v_call: TRBV7-9; j_call: TRBJ1-1; d_call: NA; clone_size: few; cdr3_aa: CASSLKGMNTEAFF; cdr3_nt: TGTGCCAGCAGCTTAAAAGGGATGAACACTGAAGCTTTCTTT
v_call: TRBV20-1; j_call: TRBJ1-2; d_call: TRBD1; clone_size: NA; cdr3_aa: CSAARGGGYTF; cdr3_nt: TGCAGTGCTGCCAGGGGGGGAGGCTACACCTTC
v_call: TRBV7-2; j_call: TRBJ2-1; d_call: TRBD2; clone_size: NA; cdr3_aa: CASSLGPGRGGPNEQFF; cdr3_nt: TGTGCCAGCAGCTTAGGCCCGGGGCGGGGGGGCCCTAATGAGCAGTTCTTC
v_call: TRBV4-3; j_call: TRBJ1-1; d_call: NA; clone_size: few; cdr3_aa: CASSQDHKDSQAFF; cdr3_nt: TGCGCCAGCAGCCAAGATCATAAGGACTCGCAAGCTTTCTTT
v_call: TRBV15; j_call: TRBJ1-5; d_call: NA; clone_size: NA; cdr3_aa: CATTPQGAGGQPQHF; cdr3_nt: TGTGCCACCACTCCACAGGGTGCGGGGGGTCAGCCCCAGCATTTT
v_call: TRBV11-2; j_call: TRBJ2-2; d_call: TRBD2; clone_size: NA; cdr3_aa: CASSLDSTYWGGTGELFF; cdr3_nt: TGTGCCAGCAGCTTAGATAGCACTTATTGGGGGGGCACCGGGGAGCTGTTTTTT
v_call: TRBV6-5; j_call: TRBJ1-1; d_call: TRBD1; clone_size: NA; cdr3_aa: CASSAGTGADEAFF; cdr3_nt: TGTGCCAGCAGCGCCGGGACAGGGGCGGATGAAGCTTTCTTT
v_call: TRBV6-1; j_call: TRBJ2-3; d_call: NA; clone_size: NA; cdr3_aa: CASSERGDTQYF; cdr3_nt: TGTGCCAGCAGTGAACGAGGGGATACGCAGTATTTT
v_call: TRBV30; j_call: TRBJ1-5; d_call: NA; clone_size: NA; cdr3_aa: CAWAPDSNQPQHF; cdr3_nt: TGTGCCTGGGCTCCCGATAGCAATCAGCCCCAGCATTTT
v_call: TRBV7-9; j_call: TRBJ2-1; d_call: NA; clone_size: NA; cdr3_aa: CASSLGLDPHEQFF; cdr3_nt: TGTGCCAGCAGCTTAGGACTAGACCCTCATGAGCAGTTCTTC
v_call: TRBV7-9; j_call: TRBJ2-7; d_call: NA; clone_size: few; cdr3_aa: CASSLTAGSYEQYF; cdr3_nt: TGTGCCAGCAGCTTAACGGCAGGCTCCTACGAGCAGTACTTC
v_call: TRBV7-2; j_call: TRBJ2-2; d_call: TRBD2; clone_size: few; cdr3_aa: CASSSSSGAGGELFF; cdr3_nt: TGTGCCAGCAGCTCCTCTAGCGGGGCTGGCGGGGAGCTGTTTTTT